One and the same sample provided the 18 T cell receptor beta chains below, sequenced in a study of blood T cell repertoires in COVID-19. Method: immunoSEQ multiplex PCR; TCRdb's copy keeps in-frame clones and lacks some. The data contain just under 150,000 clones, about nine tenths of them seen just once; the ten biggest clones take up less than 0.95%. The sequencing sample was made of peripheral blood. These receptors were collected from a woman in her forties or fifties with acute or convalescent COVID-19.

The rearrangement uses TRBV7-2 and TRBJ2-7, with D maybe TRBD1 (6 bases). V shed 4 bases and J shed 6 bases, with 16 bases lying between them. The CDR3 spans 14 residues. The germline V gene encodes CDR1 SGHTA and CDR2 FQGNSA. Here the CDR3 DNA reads TGTGCCAGCAGCTGGACTCAACAGGGTGTCGAGCAGTACTTC. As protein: CASSWTQQGVEQYF.

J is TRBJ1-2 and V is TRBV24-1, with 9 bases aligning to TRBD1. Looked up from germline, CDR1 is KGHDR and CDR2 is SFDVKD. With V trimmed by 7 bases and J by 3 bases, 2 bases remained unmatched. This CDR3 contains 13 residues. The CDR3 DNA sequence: TGTGCCACCAGGGGACAGGGAGACTATGGCTACACCTTC. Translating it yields CATRGQGDYGYTF.

In DNA, the CDR3 is TGTGCCTGGAGTGGACAGACTGAAGCTTTCTTT. Its translation is CAWSGQTEAFF. The chain uses TRBV30 and TRBJ1-1, with D tentatively TRBD1 (5 bases). V lost 1 base to trimming and J lost 5 bases, with 5 bases between them. Germline-derived CDR1 and CDR2 are GTSNPN and SVGIG (reference sequence). This CDR3 has 11 residues.

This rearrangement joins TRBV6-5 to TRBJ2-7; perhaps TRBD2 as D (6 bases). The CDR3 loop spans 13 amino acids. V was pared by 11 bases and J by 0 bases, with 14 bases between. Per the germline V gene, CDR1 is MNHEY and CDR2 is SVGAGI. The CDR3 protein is CAGGWSASYEQYF. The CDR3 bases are TGTGCCGGGGGGTGGAGCGCCTCCTACGAGCAGTACTTC.

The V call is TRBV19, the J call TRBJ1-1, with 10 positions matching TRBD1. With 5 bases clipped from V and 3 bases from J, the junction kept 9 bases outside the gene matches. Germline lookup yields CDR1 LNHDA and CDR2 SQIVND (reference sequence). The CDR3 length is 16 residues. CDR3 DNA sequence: TGTGCCAGTAGTCTCCAGACAGGGGGCGGCGACACTGAAGCTTTCTTT. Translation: CASSLQTGGGDTEAFF.

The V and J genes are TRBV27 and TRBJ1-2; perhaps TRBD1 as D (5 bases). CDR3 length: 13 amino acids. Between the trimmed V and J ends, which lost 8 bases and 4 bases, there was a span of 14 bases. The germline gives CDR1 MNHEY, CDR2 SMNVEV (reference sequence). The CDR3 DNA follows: TGTGCCAGCGGCTTTGGGGCCACCTATGGCTACACCTTC. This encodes CASGFGATYGYTF.

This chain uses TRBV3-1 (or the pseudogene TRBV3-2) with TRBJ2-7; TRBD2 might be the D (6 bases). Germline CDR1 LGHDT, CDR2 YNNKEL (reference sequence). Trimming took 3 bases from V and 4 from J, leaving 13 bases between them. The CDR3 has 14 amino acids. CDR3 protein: CASSQGLLVYEQYF. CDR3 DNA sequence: TGTGCCAGCAGCCAGGGACTCCTCGTTTACGAGCAGTACTTC.

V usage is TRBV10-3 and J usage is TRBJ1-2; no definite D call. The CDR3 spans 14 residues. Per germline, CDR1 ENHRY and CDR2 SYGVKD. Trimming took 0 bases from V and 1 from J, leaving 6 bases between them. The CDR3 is CAISESQLNYGYTF. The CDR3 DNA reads TGTGCCATCAGTGAGTCTCAACTTAACTATGGCTACACCTTC.

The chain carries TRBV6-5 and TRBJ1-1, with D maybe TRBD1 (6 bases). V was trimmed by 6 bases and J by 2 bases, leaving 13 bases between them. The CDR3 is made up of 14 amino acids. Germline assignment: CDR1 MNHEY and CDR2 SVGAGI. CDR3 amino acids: CASRPSQGNTEAFF. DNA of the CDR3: TGTGCCAGCAGACCATCACAGGGTAACACTGAAGCTTTCTTT.

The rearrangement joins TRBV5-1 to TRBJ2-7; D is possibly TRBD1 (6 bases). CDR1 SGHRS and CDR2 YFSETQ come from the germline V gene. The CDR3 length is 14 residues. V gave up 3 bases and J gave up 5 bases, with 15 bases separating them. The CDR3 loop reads CASSSRGQGNEQYF. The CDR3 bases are TGCGCCAGCAGCTCTCGGGGACAAGGGAACGAGCAGTACTTC.

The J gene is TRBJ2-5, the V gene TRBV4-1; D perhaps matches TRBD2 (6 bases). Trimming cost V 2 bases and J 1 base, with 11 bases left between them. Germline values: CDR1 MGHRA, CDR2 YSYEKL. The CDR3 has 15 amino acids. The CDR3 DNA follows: TGCGCCAGCAGCCAATTCTCGACTAGCCAAGAGACCCAGTACTTC. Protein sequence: CASSQFSTSQETQYF.

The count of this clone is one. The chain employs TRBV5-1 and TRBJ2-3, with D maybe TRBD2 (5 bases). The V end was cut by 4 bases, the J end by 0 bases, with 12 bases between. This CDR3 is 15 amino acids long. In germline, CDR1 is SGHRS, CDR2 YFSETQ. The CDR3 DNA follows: TGCGCCAGCAGCCTATTAAGCGGTAGCACAGATACGCAGTATTTT. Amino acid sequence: CASSLLSGSTDTQYF.

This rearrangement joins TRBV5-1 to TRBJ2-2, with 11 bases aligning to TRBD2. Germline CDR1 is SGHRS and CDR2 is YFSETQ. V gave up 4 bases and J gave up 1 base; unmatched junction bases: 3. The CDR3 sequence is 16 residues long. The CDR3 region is CASSPGLAGNTGELFF. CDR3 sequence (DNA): TGCGCCAGCAGCCCCGGACTAGCGGGGAACACCGGGGAGCTGTTTTTT. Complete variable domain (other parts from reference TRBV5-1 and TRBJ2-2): KAGVTQTPRYLIKTRGQQVTLSCSPISGHRSVSWYQQTPGQGLQFLFEYFSETQRNKGNFPGRFSGRQFSNSRSEMNVSTLELGDSALYLCASSPGLAGNTGELFFGEGSRLTVL.

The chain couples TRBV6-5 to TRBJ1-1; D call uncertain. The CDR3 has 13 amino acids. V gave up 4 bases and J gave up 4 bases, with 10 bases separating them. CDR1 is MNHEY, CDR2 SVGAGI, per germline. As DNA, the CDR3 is TGTGCCAGCAGTTCTGCGGGGTTCACTGAAGCTTTCTTT. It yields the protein CASSSAGFTEAFF.

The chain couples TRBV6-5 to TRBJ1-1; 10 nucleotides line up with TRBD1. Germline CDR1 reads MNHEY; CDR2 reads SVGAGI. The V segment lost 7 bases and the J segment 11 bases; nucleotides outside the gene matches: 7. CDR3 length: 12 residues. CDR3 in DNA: TGTGCCAGCAAGACGACAGGGGGCAGGGCTTTCTTT. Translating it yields CASKTTGGRAFF.

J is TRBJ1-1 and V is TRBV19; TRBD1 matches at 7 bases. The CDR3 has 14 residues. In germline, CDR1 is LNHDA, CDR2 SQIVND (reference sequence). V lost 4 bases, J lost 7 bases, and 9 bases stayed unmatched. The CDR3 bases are TGTGCCAGTAGTACAGAGGGGGCCACTATTGAAGCTTTCTTT. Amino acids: CASSTEGATIEAFF. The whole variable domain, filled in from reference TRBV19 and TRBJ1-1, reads DGGITQSPKYLFRKEGQNVTLSCEQNLNHDAMYWYRQDPGQGLRLIYYSQIVNDFQKGDIAEGYSVSREKKESFPLTVTSAQKNPTAFYLCASSTEGATIEAFFGQGTRLTVV.

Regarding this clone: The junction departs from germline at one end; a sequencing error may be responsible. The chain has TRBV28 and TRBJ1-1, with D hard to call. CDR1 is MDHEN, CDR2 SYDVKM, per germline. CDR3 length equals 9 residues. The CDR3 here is CASSPPRVF. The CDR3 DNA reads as TGTGCCAGCAGTCCTCCCCGGGTCTTT.

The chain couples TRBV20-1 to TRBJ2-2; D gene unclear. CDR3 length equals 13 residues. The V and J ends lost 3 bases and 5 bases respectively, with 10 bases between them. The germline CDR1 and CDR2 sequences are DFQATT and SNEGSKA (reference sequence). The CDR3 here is CSASKASTGELFF. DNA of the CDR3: TGCAGTGCTAGTAAAGCCTCGACCGGGGAGCTGTTTTTT.